This TCR beta chain was retrieved from a study of blood T cell repertoires in COVID-19. Study-level information: Nucleic acid was either cDNA or gDNA, and it came from T cells, B-cell-depleted T cells, or PBMCs.

This CDR3 spans 18 amino acids. Deletions cut 4 bases from V and 3 bases from J, with 25 bases between. Germline V gene lookup returns CDR1 LGHDT and CDR2 YNNKEL (reference sequence). The repertoire was sequenced with immunoSEQ multiplex PCR; TCRdb's copy has only in-frame clones and lacks some. The table has approximately 220,000 clones, about 83% seen once; the top ten hold around 6.5%. The specimen was PBMCs or T cells enriched from blood (not recorded which). The origin of this receptor is a woman aged 40 to 50 who had recovered from COVID-19. The genes are TRBV3-1 (or the pseudogene TRBV3-2) and TRBJ2-7; D gene ambiguous. The CDR3 DNA is TGTGCCAGCAGCCGCACCCGGGTCAGTAGTGCGAATTTCTACGAGCAGTACTTC. Translation gives CASSRTRVSSANFYEQYF.